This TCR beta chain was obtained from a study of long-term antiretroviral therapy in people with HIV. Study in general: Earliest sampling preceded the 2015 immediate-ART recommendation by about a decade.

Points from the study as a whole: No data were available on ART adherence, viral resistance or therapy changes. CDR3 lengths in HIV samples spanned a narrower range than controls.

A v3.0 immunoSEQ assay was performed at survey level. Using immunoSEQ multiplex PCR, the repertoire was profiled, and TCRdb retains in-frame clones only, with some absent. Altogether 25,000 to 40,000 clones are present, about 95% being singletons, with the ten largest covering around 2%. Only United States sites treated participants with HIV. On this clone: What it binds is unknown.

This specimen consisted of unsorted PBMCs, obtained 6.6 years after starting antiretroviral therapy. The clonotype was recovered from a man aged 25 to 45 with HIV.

In DNA form, the CDR3 reads TGTGCCAGCACCCGGGACCGTAACTATGGCTACACCTTC. Translated, it gives CASTRDRNYGYTF. J is TRBJ1-2 and V is TRBV6-5; the D gene is possibly TRBD1 (5 bases). Trimming removed 7 bases at V and 1 base at J, with 10 bases between. In germline, CDR1 is MNHEY, CDR2 SVGAGI. This CDR3 comprises 13 residues.